Listed below are T cell receptor beta chains from one sample, sequenced in a study of blood T cell repertoires in COVID-19. Libraries were prepared by immunoSEQ multiplex PCR; TCRdb keeps only in-frame clonotypes and omits some of them. The sample yields about 370,000 clones, 89% seen once. Sequencing was performed on peripheral blood. These receptors were obtained from a woman in her 30s with COVID-19, enrolled during active disease. Each CDR3 is given with its conserved first and last residue. A D gene is named only where the DNA matches it firmly. Rows may omit the clone size; those that give it use once, few, many or a size class.

size: NA
D: NA
V: TRBV7-2
J: TRBJ2-3
CDR3: CASSSRGGGGTDTQYF
DNA: TGTGCCAGCAGCTCCAGAGGTGGCGGGGGCACAGATACGCAGTATTTT

size: NA
D: NA
V: TRBV24-1
J: TRBJ1-2
CDR3: CATSDSRANYGYTF
DNA: TGTGCCACCAGTGATTCCAGGGCTAACTATGGCTACACCTTC

size: NA
D: NA
V: TRBV19
J: TRBJ1-1
CDR3: CASSITAAPEAFF
DNA: TGTGCCAGTAGTATTACGGCGGCCCCTGAAGCTTTCTTT

size: NA
D: TRBD2
V: TRBV10-3
J: TRBJ2-1
CDR3: CAISGRWASGRDNEQFF
DNA: TGTGCCATCAGTGGGCGGTGGGCTAGCGGGAGGGACAATGAGCAGTTCTTC

size: NA
D: TRBD1
V: TRBV30
J: TRBJ1-3
CDR3: CAWSVRQGSGNTIYF
DNA: TGTGCCTGGAGTGTACGACAGGGCTCCGGAAACACCATATATTTT

size: NA
D: TRBD1
V: TRBV27
J: TRBJ1-5
CDR3: CASGLQGVRQPQHF
DNA: TGTGCCAGCGGACTGCAGGGGGTGCGGCAGCCCCAGCATTTT

size: once
D: TRBD1
V: TRBV14
J: TRBJ1-2
CDR3: CASSQVQGAKGYTF
DNA: TGTGCCAGCAGCCAAGTTCAGGGGGCGAAGGGCTACACCTTC

size: NA
D: TRBD2
V: TRBV5-1
J: TRBJ2-2
CDR3: CASSLGLAGVYTGELFF
DNA: TGCGCCAGCAGCTTGGGACTAGCGGGGGTGTACACCGGGGAGCTGTTTTTT

size: NA
D: TRBD1
V: TRBV14
J: TRBJ2-7
CDR3: CASTATGGSYEQYF
DNA: TGTGCCAGCACAGCGACAGGGGGTTCTTACGAGCAGTACTTC

size: NA
D: TRBD2
V: TRBV19
J: TRBJ2-3
CDR3: CASSQSGGYTDTQYF
DNA: TGTGCCAGTAGTCAGAGCGGGGGGTACACAGATACGCAGTATTTT